This TCR beta chain was sequenced in a study of PD-1 blockade in classical Hodgkin lymphoma. The CDR3 covers 13 residues. The V and J ends lost 4 bases and 8 bases, in that order; junction bases with no gene match: 5. Germline-derived CDR1 and CDR2 are MGHDK and SYGVNS. Clones were sequenced by immunoSEQ multiplex PCR, and TCRdb holds only the in-frame ones, with some missing. Among some 40,000 clones listed, about three quarters were seen once. Overall study findings and caveats: Individuals who commenced nivolumab within less than 1 year of ASCT were excluded. The study reported lower baseline TCR diversity in newly diagnosed patients than in healthy donors.

Concerning this clone itself: No antigen is known for it.

In every patient, relapse followed autologous stem cell transplantation, while exposure to brentuximab vedotin differed. Sequencing used peripheral blood mononuclear cells (PBMCs), obtained at baseline. The TCR was taken from a human donor with classical Hodgkin lymphoma. The V and J genes are TRBV25-1 and TRBJ1-2, with 9 bases lining up with TRBD1. In DNA form, the CDR3 reads TGTGCCAGCAGTGCACAGGGGGCAGGCGGCTACACCTTC. This encodes CASSAQGAGGYTF.